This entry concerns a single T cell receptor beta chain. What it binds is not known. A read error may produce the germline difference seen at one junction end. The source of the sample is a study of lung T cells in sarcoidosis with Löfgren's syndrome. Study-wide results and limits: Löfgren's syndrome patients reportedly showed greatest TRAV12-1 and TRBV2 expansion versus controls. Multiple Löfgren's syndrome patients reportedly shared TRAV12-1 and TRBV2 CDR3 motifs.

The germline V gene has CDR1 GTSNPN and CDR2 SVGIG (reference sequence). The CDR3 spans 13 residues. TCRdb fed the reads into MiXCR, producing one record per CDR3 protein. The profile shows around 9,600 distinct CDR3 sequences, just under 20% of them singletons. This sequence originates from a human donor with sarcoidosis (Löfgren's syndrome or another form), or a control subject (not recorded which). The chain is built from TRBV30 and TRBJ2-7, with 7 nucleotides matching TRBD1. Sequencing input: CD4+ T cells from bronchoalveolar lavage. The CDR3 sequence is CAWSPDRFYGQYF. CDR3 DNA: TGTGCCTGGAGTCCGGACAGGTTTTACGGGCAGTACTTC.